This TCR beta chain is drawn from a study of CD8+ T cells in alopecia areata. Broader study findings: Clonality was higher in lesional than normal scalp, especially in alopecia totalis/universalis.

This CDR3 has 13 amino acids. Looked up from germline, CDR1 is SEHNR and CDR2 is FQNEAQ (reference sequence). V was pared by 7 bases and J by 3 bases, with 10 bases between. Sequencing used cDNA as its template, made by extracting RNA and reverse transcribing it. The method was immunoSEQ multiplex PCR; TCRdb's version includes in-frame clones alone and lacks a portion of them. The sample yields about 110,000 clones, around 59% seen once. For this clone: The target antigen is unknown.

The TCR comes from a human donor in good health. The sequenced sample was CD8+ T cells sorted from blood. The chain uses TRBV7-9 and TRBJ2-1; D is possibly TRBD2 (6 bases). In DNA form, the CDR3 reads TGTGCCAGCACCTTGGGGGGCTACAATGAGCAGTTCTTC. Translating gives CASTLGGYNEQFF. The full variable domain, completed using reference TRBV7-9 and TRBJ2-1, is DTGVSQNPRHKITKRGQNVTFRCDPISEHNRLYWYRQTLGQGPEFLTYFQNEAQLEKSRLLSDRFSAERPKGSFSTLEIQRTEQGDSAMYLCASTLGGYNEQFFGPGTRLTVL.